This T cell receptor beta chain was observed in a study of a mutant IDH1 vaccine in newly diagnosed glioma. Across the whole study: Vaccine dosing followed radiotherapy by 4-6 weeks, or accompanied temozolomide cycles.

To note about this clone: What it binds is unknown.

This CDR3 has 14 amino acids. The ends were cut back, 8 bases at V and 2 bases at J, with 14 bases in the middle. CDR1 and CDR2 (germline): PRHDT, FYEKMQ (reference sequence). The protocol was immunoSEQ multiplex PCR, while the TCRdb copy is restricted to in-frame clones and leaves out a portion. The sample includes around 52,000 clones, over 75% seen only once; the top ten take approximately 1.8%. Time point given: week 5, during vaccination. What each vaccine dose contained was 300 ug of mutant IDH1 20-mer peptide, accompanied by topical imiquimod. The sequence derives from a woman in her thirties or forties with glioma. The specimen comprised PBMCs, sampled from a glioma patient whose treatment included an IDH1 peptide vaccine. V and J are TRBV13 and TRBJ2-3; weak D call: TRBD2 (5 bases). CDR3 bases: TGTGCCAGCGGGGAGCGTGGCTACACAGATACGCAGTATTTT. This gives the protein CASGERGYTDTQYF.